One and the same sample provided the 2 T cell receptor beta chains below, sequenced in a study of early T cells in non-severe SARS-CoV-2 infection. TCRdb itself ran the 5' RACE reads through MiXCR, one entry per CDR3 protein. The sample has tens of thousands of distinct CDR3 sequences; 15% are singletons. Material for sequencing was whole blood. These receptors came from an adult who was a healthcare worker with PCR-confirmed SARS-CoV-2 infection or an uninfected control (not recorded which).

For the CDR3, the DNA is TGTGCCAGCAGCCCCGTGGGGTCTAGCCCTACCTTCGGCGAGCAGTACTTC. The encoded protein is CASSPVGSSPTFGEQYF. The V gene is TRBV11-2, the J gene TRBJ2-7, with D possibly being TRBD2 (5 bases). Per germline, CDR1 SGHAT and CDR2 FQNNGV. CDR3 length: 17 residues. Between the trimmed V and J ends, which lost 5 bases and 6 bases, there was a span of 26 bases.

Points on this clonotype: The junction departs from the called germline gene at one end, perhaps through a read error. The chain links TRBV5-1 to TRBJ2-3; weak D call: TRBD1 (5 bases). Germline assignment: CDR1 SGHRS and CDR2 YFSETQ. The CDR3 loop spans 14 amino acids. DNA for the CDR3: TGCGCCAGCAGCTTGGGCCAGGGCATGGATATGCAGTATTTT. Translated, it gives CASSLGQGMDMQYF.